Shown below are 11 T cell receptor beta chains from a single sample sequenced in a study of OX40 agonist ivuxolimab in advanced cancers. Repertoires were generated with immunoSEQ multiplex PCR, while TCRdb's copy carries only in-frame clones and drops some. The table includes around 80,000 clones, 75% to 90% detected once. The sequenced sample was CD4+ or CD8+ T cells sorted from blood, obtained in a trial of the OX40 agonist ivuxolimab. The source of these receptors is an adult with an advanced solid tumor such as melanoma, head and neck, liver or kidney cancer.

CDR3 residues: CASSESGYYGYTF. The CDR3 region has the DNA TGTGCCAGCAGCGAATCAGGGTACTATGGCTACACCTTC. The chain carries TRBV7-3 and TRBJ1-2, with D perhaps matching TRBD1 (5 bases). The CDR3 runs 13 residues. V was trimmed by 5 bases and J by 3 bases, leaving 10 bases between them. Germline values: CDR1 SGHTA, CDR2 FQGTGA. The full variable domain, completed using reference TRBV7-3 and TRBJ1-2, is GAGVSQTPSNKVTEKGKYVELRCDPISGHTALYWYRQSLGQGPEFLIYFQGTGAADDSGLPNDRFFAVRPEGSVSTLKIQRTERGDSAVYLCASSESGYYGYTFGSGTRLTVV.

The CDR3 protein is CAWGTWDEQYF. DNA of the CDR3: TGTGCCTGGGGTACCTGGGACGAGCAGTACTTC. This sequence joins TRBV30 and TRBJ2-7; D is unresolved. Trimming cost V 5 bases and J 5 bases, with 10 bases left between them. The CDR3 runs 11 residues. The germline V gene encodes CDR1 GTSNPN and CDR2 SVGIG (reference sequence).

The V call is TRBV5-1, the J call TRBJ2-2; no firm D call. The CDR3 has 16 amino acids. With 0 bases removed from V and 0 bases from J, the gap between germline ends came to 9 bases. Looked up from germline, CDR1 is SGHRS and CDR2 is YFSETQ. CDR3 nucleotide sequence: TGCGCCAGCAGCTTGGCGGACCTTACGAACACCGGGGAGCTGTTTTTT. Amino acid sequence: CASSLADLTNTGELFF.

V is TRBV11-2 and J is TRBJ2-1, with TRBD2 identical over 11 bases. Germline V CDR1 and CDR2: SGHAT, FQNNGV. The CDR3 runs to 16 residues. The trim removed 6 bases at V and 8 bases at J, leaving 12 bases unmatched. CDR3 residues: CASRVGVSGGAHEQFF. CDR3 nucleotides: TGTGCCAGCAGAGTTGGGGTTAGCGGGGGGGCCCATGAGCAGTTCTTC. Together with reference TRBV11-2 and TRBJ2-1, the CDR3 gives the full variable domain: EAGVAQSPRYKIIEKRQSVAFWCNPISGHATLYWYQQILGQGPKLLIQFQNNGVVDDSQLPKDRFSAERLKGVDSTLKIQPAKLEDSAVYLCASRVGVSGGAHEQFFGPGTRLTVL.

The sample holds a few counts of this clone. For the CDR3, the DNA is TGTGCCAGCAGCGCTTACCGGGACAGCAATCAGCCCCAGCATTTT. This encodes CASSAYRDSNQPQHF. The chain combines TRBV7-2 with TRBJ1-5, with a possible D match to TRBD1 (5 bases). The germline V and J ends were trimmed by 5 bases and 1 base, with 12 bases remaining between them. The V gene's germline CDR1 is SGHTA and CDR2 FQGNSA. This CDR3 spans 15 amino acids.

The rearrangement joins TRBV15 to TRBJ2-2; D unresolved. V was pared by 0 bases and J by 1 base, with 6 bases between. CDR1 and CDR2 from the germline V gene are LNHNV and YYDKDF (reference sequence). The CDR3 consists of 15 residues. The CDR3 DNA reads as TGTGCCACCAGCAGAGATCTCGGGAACACCGGGGAGCTGTTTTTT. Translating gives CATSRDLGNTGELFF. The whole variable domain, filled in from reference TRBV15 and TRBJ2-2, reads DAMVIQNPRYQVTQFGKPVTLSCSQTLNHNVMYWYQQKSSQAPKLLFHYYDKDFNNEADTPDNFQSRRPNTSFCFLDIRSPGLGDTAMYLCATSRDLGNTGELFFGEGSRLTVL.

The rearrangement links TRBV30 to TRBJ1-1; possible D gene TRBD1, 5 bases. The CDR3 consists of 11 residues. V lost 3 bases and J 7 bases, leaving 9 bases between the germline ends. Germline CDR1 GTSNPN, CDR2 SVGIG (reference sequence). For the CDR3, the DNA is TGTGCCTGGAGGACAGCCTATGAAGCTTTCTTT. It yields the protein CAWRTAYEAFF. The entire variable domain, with the rest obtained from reference TRBV30 and TRBJ1-1, is as follows: SQTIHQWPATLVQPVGSPLSLECTVEGTSNPNLYWYRQAAGRGLQLLFYSVGIGQISSEVPQNLSASRPQDRQFILSSKKLLLSDSGFYLCAWRTAYEAFFGQGTRLTVV.

The gene calls are TRBV7-2 and TRBJ2-3; 16 positions match TRBD2. The CDR3 contains 16 residues. With 6 bases clipped from V and 3 bases from J, the junction kept 3 bases outside the gene matches. CDR1 and CDR2 from the germline V gene are SGHTA and FQGNSA. This chain's CDR3 is CASRPGLAGGTDTQYF. DNA for the CDR3: TGTGCCAGCAGGCCGGGACTAGCGGGGGGGACAGATACGCAGTATTTT. Using reference TRBV7-2 and TRBJ2-3 for the parts outside the CDR3, the full variable domain is GAGVSQSPSNKVTEKGKDVELRCDPISGHTALYWYRQSLGQGLEFLIYFQGNSAPDKSGLPSDRFSAERTGGSVSTLTIQRTQQEDSAVYLCASRPGLAGGTDTQYFGPGTRLTVL.

V usage is TRBV30 and J usage is TRBJ2-2; 7 bases match TRBD2. V shed 1 base, J shed 3 bases, and the junction held 8 bases outside the gene matches. Germline lookup yields CDR1 GTSNPN and CDR2 SVGIG (reference sequence). The CDR3 spans 16 residues. This CDR3 is CAWSGARLADTGELFF. The CDR3 DNA sequence: TGTGCCTGGAGTGGGGCCAGGCTAGCGGACACCGGGGAGCTGTTTTTT.

V and J are TRBV6-6 and TRBJ2-1, with D perhaps TRBD1 or TRBD2 (5 bases each). This CDR3 region has 11 residues. V lost 8 bases, J lost 8 bases, and 10 bases lay in between. Germline CDR1 MNHNY, CDR2 SVGAGI (reference sequence). CDR3 amino acids: CASAGAHEQFF. The DNA of the CDR3 is TGTGCCAGCGCCGGGGCCCATGAGCAGTTCTTC.

The genes are TRBV21-1 and TRBJ2-1; the table names TRBD1, a call not compared with the DNA. TRBV21-1 is a pseudogene segment. CDR3 length: 13 amino acids. The CDR3 is CASSKTGYNEQFF. CDR3 coding DNA: TGTGCCAGCAGCAAGACAGGTTACAATGAGCAGTTCTTC.